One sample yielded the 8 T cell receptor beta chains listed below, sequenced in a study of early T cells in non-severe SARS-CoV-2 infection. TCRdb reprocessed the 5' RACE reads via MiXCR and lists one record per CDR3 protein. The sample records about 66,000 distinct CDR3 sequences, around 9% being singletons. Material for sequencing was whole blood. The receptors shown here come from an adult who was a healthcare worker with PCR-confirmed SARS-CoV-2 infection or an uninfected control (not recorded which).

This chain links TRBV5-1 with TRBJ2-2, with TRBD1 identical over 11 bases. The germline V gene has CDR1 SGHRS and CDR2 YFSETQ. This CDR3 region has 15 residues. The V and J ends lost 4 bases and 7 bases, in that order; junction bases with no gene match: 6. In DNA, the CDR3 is TGCGCCAGCAGCGCGGGACAGGGGGAAGTCGGGGAGCTGTTTTTT. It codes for CASSAGQGEVGELFF.

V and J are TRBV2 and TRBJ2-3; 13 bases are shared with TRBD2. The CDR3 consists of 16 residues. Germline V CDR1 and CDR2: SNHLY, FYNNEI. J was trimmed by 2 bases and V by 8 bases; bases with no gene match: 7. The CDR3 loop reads CASSPLAGGATDTQYF. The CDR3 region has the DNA TGTGCCAGCTCACCACTAGCGGGAGGGGCCACAGATACGCAGTATTTT.

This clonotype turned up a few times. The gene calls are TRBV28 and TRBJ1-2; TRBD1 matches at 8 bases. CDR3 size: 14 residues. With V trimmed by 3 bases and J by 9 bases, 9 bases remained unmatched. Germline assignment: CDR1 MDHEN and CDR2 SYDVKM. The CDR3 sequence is CASSLPQGANSYTF. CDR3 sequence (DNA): TGTGCCAGCAGTTTGCCTCAGGGGGCTAATAGCTACACCTTC.

The CDR3 DNA is TGCAGTGCCATCGATGCGGACAGTTTTTCCACAGATACGCAGTATTTT. Translation gives CSAIDADSFSTDTQYF. The J gene is TRBJ2-3, the V gene TRBV20-1, with a weak D call TRBD1 (6 bases). The CDR3 spans 16 residues. Germline assignment: CDR1 DFQATT and CDR2 SNEGSKA (reference sequence). V lost 6 bases, J lost 2 bases, and 21 bases lay in between.

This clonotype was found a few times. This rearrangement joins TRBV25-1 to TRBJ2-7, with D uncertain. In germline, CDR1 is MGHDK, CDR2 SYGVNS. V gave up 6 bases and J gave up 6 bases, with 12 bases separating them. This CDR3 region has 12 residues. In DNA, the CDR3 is TGTGCCAGCAGCTCATCGGTTCGCGAGCAGTACTTC. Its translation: CASSSSVREQYF.

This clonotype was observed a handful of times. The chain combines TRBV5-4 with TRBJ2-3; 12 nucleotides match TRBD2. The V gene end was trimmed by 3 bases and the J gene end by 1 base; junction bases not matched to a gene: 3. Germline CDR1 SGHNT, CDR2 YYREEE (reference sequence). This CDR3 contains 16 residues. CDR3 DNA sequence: TGTGCCAGCAGCTCATGGACTAGCGGGGGCACAGATACGCAGTATTTT. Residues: CASSSWTSGGTDTQYF.

The CDR3 DNA sequence: TGTGCCAGCGGTCTTAGGGCGGGACAGGGGGCGAGAGAGCAGTACTTC. Translated: CASGLRAGQGAREQYF. The chain joins TRBV12-3 or TRBV12-4 to TRBJ2-7; TRBD1 matches 12 bases. J gave up 7 bases and V 8 bases, and 15 bases lay outside the gene matches. The CDR3 spans 16 residues.

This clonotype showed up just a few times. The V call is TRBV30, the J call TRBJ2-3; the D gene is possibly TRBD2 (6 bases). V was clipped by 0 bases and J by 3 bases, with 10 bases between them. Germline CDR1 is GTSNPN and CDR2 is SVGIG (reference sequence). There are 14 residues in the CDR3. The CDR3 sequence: CAWSVGGDTDTQYF. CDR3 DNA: TGTGCCTGGAGTGTAGGCGGGGATACAGATACGCAGTATTTT. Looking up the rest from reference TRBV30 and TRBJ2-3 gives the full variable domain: SQTIHQWPATLVQPVGSPLSLECTVEGTSNPNLYWYRQAAGRGLQLLFYSVGIGQISSEVPQNLSASRPQDRQFILSSKKLLLSDSGFYLCAWSVGGDTDTQYFGPGTRLTVL.